Following are 12 T cell receptor beta chains from one sample sequenced in a study of blood T cell repertoires in COVID-19. Data came from immunoSEQ multiplex PCR; TCRdb stores just in-frame clones and leaves some out. The sample includes roughly 100,000 clones, more than 80% of them seen just once. The sequenced sample consisted of peripheral blood. These receptors all stem from a man aged 60-69 years with acute or convalescent COVID-19.

This chain joins TRBV6-5 and TRBJ1-2; D remains ambiguous. Looked up from germline, CDR1 is MNHEY and CDR2 is SVGAGI. The CDR3 consists of 13 residues. Trimming took 10 bases from V and 4 from J, leaving 16 bases between them. The CDR3 reads CAIQLDSLYGYTF. CDR3 in DNA: TGTGCCATACAGCTCGATTCCCTCTATGGCTACACCTTC.

The chain uses TRBV14 and TRBJ1-5; TRBD1 is a possible D gene (6 bases). Trimming took 4 bases from V and 4 from J, leaving 8 bases between them. This CDR3 is 13 amino acids long. The germline V gene encodes CDR1 SGHDN and CDR2 FVKESK. CDR3 protein: CASSPQGNQPQHF. The CDR3 DNA reads TGTGCCAGCAGCCCCCAGGGGAATCAGCCCCAGCATTTT.

The chain is built from TRBV29-1 and TRBJ2-7; TRBD2 matches 9 bases. CDR3 length equals 16 residues. CDR1 and CDR2 from the germline V gene are SQVTM and ANQGSEA. The trim removed 5 bases at V and 2 bases at J, leaving 13 bases unmatched. DNA of the CDR3: TGCAGCGTTCAGGGGGTATGGCTAGCGGGAACCTACGAGCAGTACTTC. It codes for CSVQGVWLAGTYEQYF.

The chain is built from TRBV7-9 and TRBJ1-1; D is perhaps TRBD1 (5 bases). The germline gives CDR1 SEHNR, CDR2 FQNEAQ (reference sequence). The V gene lost 1 base and the J gene lost 10 bases, with 10 bases spanning the gap. This CDR3 spans 12 amino acids. The CDR3: CASSLDRGRAFF. The CDR3, as DNA: TGTGCCAGCAGCTTAGATAGGGGAAGAGCTTTCTTT.

This clone came up a few times. J is TRBJ1-6 and V is TRBV19; D remains unclear. The CDR3 runs 13 residues. Trimming left V 5 bases short and J 4 bases short, with 6 bases between. CDR1 is LNHDA and CDR2 is SQIVND in the germline V gene (reference sequence). CDR3 sequence reads: CASSSEYNSPLHF. The CDR3 region has the DNA TGTGCCAGTAGTTCCGAGTATAATTCACCCCTCCACTTT.

V is TRBV5-1 and J is TRBJ2-1, with 10 positions matching TRBD1. With 4 bases clipped from V and 0 bases from J, the junction kept 10 bases outside the gene matches. CDR3 length: 18 residues. CDR1 is SGHRS and CDR2 is YFSETQ in the germline V gene. The CDR3 protein is CASSLGQGVGGSYNEQFF. DNA for the CDR3: TGCGCCAGCAGCCTAGGACAGGGGGTCGGGGGCTCCTACAATGAGCAGTTCTTC.

The chain couples TRBV30 to TRBJ2-1; TRBD1 matches at 10 bases. In germline, CDR1 is GTSNPN, CDR2 SVGIG (reference sequence). The ends lost 1 base at V and 2 bases at J; junction bases unmatched: 2. The CDR3 covers 15 residues. Here the CDR3 DNA reads TGTGCCTGGAGTGGGGACAGGGGCCCCTACAATGAGCAGTTCTTC. It encodes CAWSGDRGPYNEQFF.

This clone has only one observation. J is TRBJ2-1 and V is TRBV5-1; no clear D. Trimming left V 0 bases short and J 2 bases short, with 12 bases between. CDR3 size: 16 residues. The germline gives CDR1 SGHRS, CDR2 YFSETQ. The chain's CDR3 is CASSLESELTYNEQFF. DNA for the CDR3: TGCGCCAGCAGCTTGGAGTCGGAGCTAACCTACAATGAGCAGTTCTTC.

The chain is built from TRBV10-2 and TRBJ1-4, with D hard to call. Between the trimmed V and J ends, which lost 8 bases and 0 bases, there was a span of 19 bases. The CDR3 totals 17 residues. CDR1 is WSHSY, CDR2 SAAADI, per germline. CDR3 sequence reads: CASSRGILRSTNEKLFF. CDR3 nucleotide sequence: TGCGCCAGCTCCAGAGGGATACTACGCTCAACTAATGAAAAACTGTTTTTT.

V and J are TRBV19 and TRBJ1-1; 8 bases agree with TRBD1. Germline values: CDR1 LNHDA, CDR2 SQIVND (reference sequence). Trimming at V came to 7 bases and at J to 5 bases, leaving 12 bases not matched to a gene. CDR3 length equals 15 residues. In DNA form, the CDR3 reads TGTGCCAGTACCCAACTCAGGGGGCGGGGGACTGAAGCTTTCTTT. It codes for CASTQLRGRGTEAFF.

This clone has only a few counts. The V call is TRBV2, the J call TRBJ1-5; TRBD1 matches 7 bases. CDR1 is SNHLY, CDR2 FYNNEI, per germline. This CDR3 spans 13 amino acids. The J segment lost 2 bases and the V segment lost 7 bases, leaving 2 bases of the junction unmatched. The CDR3 here is CASNGQGNQPQHF. In DNA, the CDR3 is TGTGCCAGCAATGGACAGGGCAATCAGCCCCAGCATTTT. The whole variable domain, remainder taken from reference TRBV2 and TRBJ1-5, is EPEVTQTPSHQVTQMGQEVILRCVPISNHLYFYWYRQILGQKVEFLVSFYNNEISEKSEIFDDQFSVERPDGSNFTLKIRSTKLEDSAMYFCASNGQGNQPQHFGDGTRLSIL.

This chain uses TRBV3-1 (or the pseudogene TRBV3-2) with TRBJ2-3; D might be TRBD2 (6 bases). CDR1 is LGHDT and CDR2 is YNNKEL in the germline V gene (reference sequence). The CDR3 length is 18 residues. The ends were cut back, 0 bases at V and 3 bases at J, with 19 bases in the middle. CDR3 amino acids: CASSQDRGAGIWTDTQYF. CDR3 DNA sequence: TGTGCCAGCAGCCAAGATAGGGGAGCGGGCATCTGGACAGATACGCAGTATTTT.